This T cell receptor (beta chain) was obtained from a study of PD-L1 blockade in urothelial cancer. Here immunoSEQ multiplex PCR was the method, and the copy in TCRdb shows in-frame clones only, minus some. The table shows tens of thousands of clones, with 82% occurring only once. This sample's time point: pretreatment peripheral blood. V lost 3 bases and J lost 4; bases outside the gene matches: 4. Germline CDR1 reads MGHRA; CDR2 reads YSYEKL. This CDR3 has 14 amino acids. This receptor was obtained from a man between 45 and 60 years old with urothelial cancer. This chain links TRBV4-1 with TRBJ1-2; 8 bases are a match to TRBD1. Sample: PBMCs, taken around atezolizumab (anti-PD-L1) treatment. CDR3 nucleotides: TGCGCCAGCAGCCATCCCCAGGGGGCCTATGGCTACACCTTC. Its protein is CASSHPQGAYGYTF.